This T cell receptor (beta chain) was found in a study of blood T cell repertoires in COVID-19 (dated by TCRdb to the early 2020s). For context, the study as a whole: The collaborator samples originated in the United States, Italy and Spain and spanned the acute and convalescent phases of COVID-19. HLA class I and class II types, where available, came from metadata supplied by the sample provider rather than from assay-based typing. The samples were drawn from two sources: the first 160 participants of the ongoing ImmuneRACE study, and 1,254 subjects contributed by 6 global collaborators. A de-identified subject ID, COVID-19 status, age in years and sex were almost always included in the sample metadata. The repertoires were released in a freely available public database meant as a resource for research on the immune response to SARS-CoV-2. The prospective study material was composed of cDNA or gDNA derived from T cells, B-cell-depleted T cells, or PBMCs. The dataset comprised deeply sampled blood TCRbeta repertoires from subjects exposed to, actively infected with, or recovered from COVID-19.

The immunoSEQ Assay, a bias-controlled multiplex PCR, was used to amplify TCRbeta CDR3 regions from genomic DNA. On the authors' methods: The number of nucleated cells in each sample was estimated from the amplification of reference gene primers within the assay. To quantify the absolute abundance of each unique TCRbeta CDR3 rearrangement, sequence reads were collapsed and filtered. For each sample, productive Simpson clonality was calculated by taking the square root of Simpson's diversity index across productive rearrangements. TCRdb retrieved this table from immuneACCESS and kept in-frame rearrangements only. Not all clones are present; in checked studies, unresolved V genes account for under half, and no reason is known for the remainder. Clone size and the V and J calls come from that table; the DNA yielded D and trimming. Counted in this sample were approximately 260,000 clones; more than 80% of them appeared once. The ten most abundant clones make up over 3.5% of the sample.

Each collaborating institution followed its own protocols to collect whole blood in K2EDTA tubes. For TCRbeta analysis, collaborator samples were shipped as frozen whole blood, as isolated PBMCs, or as DNA extracted from either sample type. A note on this clone: Its recognized antigen is unknown. One base away there is no much larger clone; base qualities are not given.

Overall study outcomes, separate from this receptor: The amount of clinical and demographic metadata varied by source and participant and was provided uncurated.

As encoded in the germline V gene, CDR1 is SGHVS while CDR2 is FQNEAQ. Its CDR3 holds 13 amino acids, cysteine through phenylalanine. The sequence is cut down to CDR3 DNA, 39 bases in frame from base 1. From V the trimming removes 1 base and from J it removes 4 bases, while the gene matches leave 0 bases of the junction unaccounted for. This sequence was found in a woman aged 40 to 49 with acute or convalescent COVID-19. The V gene is TRBV7-8 and the J gene is TRBJ1-2; TRBD1 matches 7 bases in the middle. The sequenced material came from peripheral blood. In nucleotide form, the sequence is TGTGCCAGCAGCTTAGACAGGGGCTATGGCTACACCTTC. Its coded protein is CASSLDRGYGYTF.